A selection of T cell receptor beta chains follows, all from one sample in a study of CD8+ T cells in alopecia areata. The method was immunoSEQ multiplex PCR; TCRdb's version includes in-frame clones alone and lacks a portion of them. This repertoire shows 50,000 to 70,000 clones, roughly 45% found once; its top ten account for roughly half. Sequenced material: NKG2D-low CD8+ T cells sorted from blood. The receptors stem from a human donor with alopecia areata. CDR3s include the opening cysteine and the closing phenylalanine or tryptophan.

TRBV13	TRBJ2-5	CASSASPGQPETQYF
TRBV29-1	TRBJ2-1	CSVEGLAGSSYNEQFF
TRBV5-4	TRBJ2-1	CASSRVPLNEQFF
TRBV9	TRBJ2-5	CASSVNPGTSGIETQYF
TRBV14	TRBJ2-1	CASSQGGGGGYNEQFF
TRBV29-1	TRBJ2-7	CSVWDSRYEQYF
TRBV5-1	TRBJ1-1	CASSLEATGSNTEAFF
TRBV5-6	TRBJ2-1	CASSLPSGSAEQFF
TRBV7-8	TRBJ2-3	CASSLDLGAETSTDTQYF
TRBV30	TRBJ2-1	CAWRLADSYNEQFF
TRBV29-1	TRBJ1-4	CSVEDGGLGEKLFF
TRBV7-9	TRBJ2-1	CASSRQGAAYNEQFF
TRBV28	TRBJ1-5	CASSLVGGNLHSNQPQHF
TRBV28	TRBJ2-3	CASSWADTQYF
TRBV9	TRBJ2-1	CASSLAGSSYNEQFF
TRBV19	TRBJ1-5	CASSIMGGISNQPQHF